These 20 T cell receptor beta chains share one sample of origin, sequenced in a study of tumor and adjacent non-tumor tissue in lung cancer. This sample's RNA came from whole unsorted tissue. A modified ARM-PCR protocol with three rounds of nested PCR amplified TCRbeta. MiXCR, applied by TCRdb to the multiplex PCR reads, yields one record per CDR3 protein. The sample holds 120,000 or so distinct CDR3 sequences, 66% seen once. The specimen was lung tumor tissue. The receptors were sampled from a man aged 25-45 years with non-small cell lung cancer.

CDR3 sequence reads: CASSTTGETGELFF. DNA for the CDR3: TGTGCCAGCAGCACGACAGGGGAGACCGGGGAGCTGTTTTTT. The chain employs TRBV28 and TRBJ2-2; 8 bases fit TRBD1. This CDR3 contains 14 residues. With 6 bases clipped from V and 5 bases from J, the junction kept 5 bases outside the gene matches. Germline CDR1 and CDR2: MDHEN and SYDVKM.

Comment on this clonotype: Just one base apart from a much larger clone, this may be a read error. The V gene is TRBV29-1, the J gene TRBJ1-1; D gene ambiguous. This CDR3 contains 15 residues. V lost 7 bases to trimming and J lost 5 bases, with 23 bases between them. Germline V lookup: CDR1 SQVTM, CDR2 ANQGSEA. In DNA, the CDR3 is TGCAGCGCCGTGCCAGGCTACCCCATGGGGACTGAAGCTTTCTTT. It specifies CSAVPGYPMGTEAFF.

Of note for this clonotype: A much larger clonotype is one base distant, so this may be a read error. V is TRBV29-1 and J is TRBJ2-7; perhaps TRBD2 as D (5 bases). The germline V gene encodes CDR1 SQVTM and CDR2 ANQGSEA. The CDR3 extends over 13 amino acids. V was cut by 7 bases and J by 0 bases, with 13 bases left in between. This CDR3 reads CSARIGSSYEQYF. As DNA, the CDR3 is TGCAGCGCTCGGATAGGGAGCTCCTACGAGCAGTACTTC.

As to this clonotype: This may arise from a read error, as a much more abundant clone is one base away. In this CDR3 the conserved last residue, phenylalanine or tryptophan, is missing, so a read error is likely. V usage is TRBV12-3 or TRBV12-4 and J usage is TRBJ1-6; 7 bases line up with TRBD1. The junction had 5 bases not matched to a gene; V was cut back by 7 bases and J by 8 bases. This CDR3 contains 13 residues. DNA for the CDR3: TGTGCCAGCAAGACAGGGTGGTATTCACCCCTCCACTCT. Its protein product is CASKTGWYSPLHS.

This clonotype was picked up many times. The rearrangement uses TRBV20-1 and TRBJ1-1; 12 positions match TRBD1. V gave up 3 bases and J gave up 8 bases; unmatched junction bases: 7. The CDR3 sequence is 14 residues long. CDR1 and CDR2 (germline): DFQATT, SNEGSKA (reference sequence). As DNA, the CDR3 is TGCAGTGCTAGCTTTGGTGGGACAGGGGGCGAAGCTTTCTTT. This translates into CSASFGGTGGEAFF.

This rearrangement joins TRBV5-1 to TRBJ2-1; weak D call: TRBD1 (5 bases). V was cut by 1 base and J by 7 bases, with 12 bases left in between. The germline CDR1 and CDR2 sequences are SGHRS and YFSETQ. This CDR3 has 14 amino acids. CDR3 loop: CASSLNQGLNEQFF. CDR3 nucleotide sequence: TGCGCCAGCAGCTTGAATCAGGGATTGAATGAGCAGTTCTTC.

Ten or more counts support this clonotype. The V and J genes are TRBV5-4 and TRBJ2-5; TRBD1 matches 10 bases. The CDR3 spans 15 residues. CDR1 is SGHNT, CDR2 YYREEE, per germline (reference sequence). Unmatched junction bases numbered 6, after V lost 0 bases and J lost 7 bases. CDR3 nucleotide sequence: TGTGCCAGCAGCTTGGGGGGGACAGGGGACGGGACCCAGTACTTC. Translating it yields CASSLGGTGDGTQYF.

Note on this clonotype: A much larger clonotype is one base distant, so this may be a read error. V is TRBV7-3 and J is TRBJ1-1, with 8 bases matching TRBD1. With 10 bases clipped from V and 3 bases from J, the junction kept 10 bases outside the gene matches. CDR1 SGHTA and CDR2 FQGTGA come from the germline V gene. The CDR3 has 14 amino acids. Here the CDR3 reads CAIRRQGIDTEAFF. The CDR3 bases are TGTGCCATCAGGAGACAGGGGATAGACACTGAAGCTTTCTTT. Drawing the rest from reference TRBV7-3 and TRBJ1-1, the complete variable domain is GAGVSQTPSNKVTEKGKYVELRCDPISGHTALYWYRQSLGQGPEFLIYFQGTGAADDSGLPNDRFFAVRPEGSVSTLKIQRTERGDSAVYLCAIRRQGIDTEAFFGQGTRLTVV.

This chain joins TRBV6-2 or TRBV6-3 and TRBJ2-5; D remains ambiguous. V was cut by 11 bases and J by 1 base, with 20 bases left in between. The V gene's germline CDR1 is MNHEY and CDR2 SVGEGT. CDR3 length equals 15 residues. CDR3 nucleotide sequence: TGTGCCGGCGGCCTCCTACGTGAGTTCCAAGAGACCCAGTACTTC. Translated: CAGGLLREFQETQYF.

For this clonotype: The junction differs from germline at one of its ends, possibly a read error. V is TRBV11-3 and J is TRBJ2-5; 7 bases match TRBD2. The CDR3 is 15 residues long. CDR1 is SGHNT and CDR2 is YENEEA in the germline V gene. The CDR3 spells CASSLELGGQETHYF. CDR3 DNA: TGTGCCAGCAGCTTAGAATTGGGAGGGCAAGAGACCCACTACTTC.

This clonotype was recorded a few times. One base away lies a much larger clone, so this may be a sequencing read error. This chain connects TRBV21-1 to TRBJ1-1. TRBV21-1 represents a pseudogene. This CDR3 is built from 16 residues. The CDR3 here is CASSKTRERMNTEAFF. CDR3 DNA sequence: TGTGCCAGCAGCAAAACGAGGGAACGTATGAACACTGAAGCTTTCTTT.

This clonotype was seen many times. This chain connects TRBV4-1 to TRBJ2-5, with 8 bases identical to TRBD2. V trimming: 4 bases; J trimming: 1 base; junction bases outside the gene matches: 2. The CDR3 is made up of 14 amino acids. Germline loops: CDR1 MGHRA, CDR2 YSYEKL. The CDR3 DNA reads TGCGCCAGCAGCCGCAGCGGGAGCCAAGAGACCCAGTACTTC. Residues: CASSRSGSQETQYF.

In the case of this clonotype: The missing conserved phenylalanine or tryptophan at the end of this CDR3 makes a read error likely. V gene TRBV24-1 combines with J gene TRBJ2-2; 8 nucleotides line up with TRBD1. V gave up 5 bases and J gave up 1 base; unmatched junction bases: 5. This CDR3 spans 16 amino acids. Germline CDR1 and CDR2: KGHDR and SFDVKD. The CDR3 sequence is CATSATDRGNTGELFI. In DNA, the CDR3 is TGTGCCACCAGTGCGACTGACAGGGGGAACACCGGGGAGCTGTTTATT.

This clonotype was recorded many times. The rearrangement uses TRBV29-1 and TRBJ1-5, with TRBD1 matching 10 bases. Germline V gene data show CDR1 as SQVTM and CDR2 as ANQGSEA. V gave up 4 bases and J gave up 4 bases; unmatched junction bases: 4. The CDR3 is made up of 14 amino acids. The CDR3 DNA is TGCAGCGTTGTGGGACAGGGGTATAATCAGCCCCAGCATTTT. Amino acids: CSVVGQGYNQPQHF.

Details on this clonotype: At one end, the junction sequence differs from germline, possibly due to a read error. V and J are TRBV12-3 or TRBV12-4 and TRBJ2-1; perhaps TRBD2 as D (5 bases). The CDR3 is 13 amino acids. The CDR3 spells CVSSPAGGDEQFF. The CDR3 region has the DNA TGTGTCAGCAGCCCGGCGGGTGGGGATGAGCAGTTCTTC.

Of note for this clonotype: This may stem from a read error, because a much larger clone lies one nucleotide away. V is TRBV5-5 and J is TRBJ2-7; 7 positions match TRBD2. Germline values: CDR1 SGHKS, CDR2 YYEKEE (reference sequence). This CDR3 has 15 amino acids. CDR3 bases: TGTGCCAGCATCTTGGATGGGGGGGGTTCTTACGAGCAGTACTTC. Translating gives CASILDGGGSYEQYF.

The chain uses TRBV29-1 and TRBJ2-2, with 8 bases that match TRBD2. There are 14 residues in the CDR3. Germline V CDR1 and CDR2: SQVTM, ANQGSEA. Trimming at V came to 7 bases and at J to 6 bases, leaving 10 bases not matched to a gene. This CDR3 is CSAAAGAWSGELFF. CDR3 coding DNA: TGCAGCGCCGCAGCGGGGGCGTGGTCCGGGGAGCTGTTTTTT.

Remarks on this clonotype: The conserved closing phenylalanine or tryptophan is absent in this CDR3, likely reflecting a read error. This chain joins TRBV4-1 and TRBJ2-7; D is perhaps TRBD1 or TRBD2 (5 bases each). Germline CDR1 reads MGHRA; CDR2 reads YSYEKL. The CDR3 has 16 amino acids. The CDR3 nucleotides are TGTGCCAGCAGCCAAGACGTATCAGGGAGCTCCTACGAGCAGTACTCC. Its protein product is CASSQDVSGSSYEQYS.

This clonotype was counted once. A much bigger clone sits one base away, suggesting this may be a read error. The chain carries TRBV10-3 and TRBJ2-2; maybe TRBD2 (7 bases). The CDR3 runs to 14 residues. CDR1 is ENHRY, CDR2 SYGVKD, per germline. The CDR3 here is CATLGGPNTRELFF. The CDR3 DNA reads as TGTGCCACCCTCGGGGGGCCTAACACCAGGGAGCTGTTTTTT.

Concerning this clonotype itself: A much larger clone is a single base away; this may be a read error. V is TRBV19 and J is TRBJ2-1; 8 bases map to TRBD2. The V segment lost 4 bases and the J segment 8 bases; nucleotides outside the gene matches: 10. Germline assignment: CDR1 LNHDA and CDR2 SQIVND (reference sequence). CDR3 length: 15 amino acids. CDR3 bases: TGTGCCAGTAGTAAAACTAGCGGAGATTACGATGAGCAGTTCTTC. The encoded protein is CASSKTSGDYDEQFF.